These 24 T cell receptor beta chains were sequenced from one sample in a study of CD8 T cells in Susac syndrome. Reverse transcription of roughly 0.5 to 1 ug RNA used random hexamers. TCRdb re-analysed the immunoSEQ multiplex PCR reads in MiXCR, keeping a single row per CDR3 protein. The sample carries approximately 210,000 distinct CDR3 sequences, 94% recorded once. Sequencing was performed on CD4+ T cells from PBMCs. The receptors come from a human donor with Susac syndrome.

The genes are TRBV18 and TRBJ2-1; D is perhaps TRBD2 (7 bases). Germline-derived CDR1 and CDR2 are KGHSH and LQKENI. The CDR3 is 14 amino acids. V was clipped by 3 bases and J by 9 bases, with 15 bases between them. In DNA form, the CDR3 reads TGTGCCAGCTCACCCGAATCGGGGGGCGGTGAGCAGTTCTTC. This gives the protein CASSPESGGGEQFF.

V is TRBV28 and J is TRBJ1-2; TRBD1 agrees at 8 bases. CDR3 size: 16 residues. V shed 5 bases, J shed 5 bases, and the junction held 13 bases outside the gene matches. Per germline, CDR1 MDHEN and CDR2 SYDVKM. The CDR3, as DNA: TGTGCCAGCAGTATCCCCGGGACAGGAACCTTTTATGGCTACACCTTC. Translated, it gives CASSIPGTGTFYGYTF.

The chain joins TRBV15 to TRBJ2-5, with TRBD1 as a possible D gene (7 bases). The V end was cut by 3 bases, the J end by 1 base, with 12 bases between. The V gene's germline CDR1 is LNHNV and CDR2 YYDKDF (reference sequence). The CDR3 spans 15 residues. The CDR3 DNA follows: TGTGCCACCAGCAGGCGGGGACAGCTCCAAGAGACCCAGTACTTC. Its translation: CATSRRGQLQETQYF. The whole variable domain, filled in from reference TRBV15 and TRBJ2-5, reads DAMVIQNPRYQVTQFGKPVTLSCSQTLNHNVMYWYQQKSSQAPKLLFHYYDKDFNNEADTPDNFQSRRPNTSFCFLDIRSPGLGDTAMYLCATSRRGQLQETQYFGPGTRLLVL.

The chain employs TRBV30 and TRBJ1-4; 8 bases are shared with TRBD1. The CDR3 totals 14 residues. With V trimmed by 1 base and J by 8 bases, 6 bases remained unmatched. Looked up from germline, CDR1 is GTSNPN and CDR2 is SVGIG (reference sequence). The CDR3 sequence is CAWSGGDRREKLFF. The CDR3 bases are TGTGCCTGGAGTGGGGGGGACAGGCGAGAAAAACTGTTTTTT.

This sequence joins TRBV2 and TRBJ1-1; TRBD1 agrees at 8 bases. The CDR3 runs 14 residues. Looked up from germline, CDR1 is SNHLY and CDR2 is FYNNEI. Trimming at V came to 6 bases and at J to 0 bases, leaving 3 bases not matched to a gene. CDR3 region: CASSVGQVNTEAFF. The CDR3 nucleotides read TGTGCCAGCAGCGTGGGACAGGTGAACACTGAAGCTTTCTTT.

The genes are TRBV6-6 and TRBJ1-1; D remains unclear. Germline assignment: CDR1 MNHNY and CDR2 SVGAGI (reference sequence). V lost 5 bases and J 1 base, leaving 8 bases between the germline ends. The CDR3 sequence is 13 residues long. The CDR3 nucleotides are TGTGCCAGCAGTCCCCCGGAGAACACTGAAGCTTTCTTT. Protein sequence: CASSPPENTEAFF.

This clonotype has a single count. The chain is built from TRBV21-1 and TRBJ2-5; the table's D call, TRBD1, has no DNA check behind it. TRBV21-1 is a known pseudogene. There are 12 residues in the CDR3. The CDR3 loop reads CASARGSETQYF. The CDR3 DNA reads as TGTGCCAGCGCCCGGGGATCGGAGACCCAGTACTTC.

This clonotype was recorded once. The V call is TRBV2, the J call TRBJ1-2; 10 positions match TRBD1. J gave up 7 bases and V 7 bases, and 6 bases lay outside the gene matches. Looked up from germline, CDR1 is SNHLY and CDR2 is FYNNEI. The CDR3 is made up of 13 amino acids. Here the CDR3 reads CASIRDRGRGYTF. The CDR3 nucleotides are TGTGCCAGCATTCGGGACAGGGGACGTGGCTACACCTTC.

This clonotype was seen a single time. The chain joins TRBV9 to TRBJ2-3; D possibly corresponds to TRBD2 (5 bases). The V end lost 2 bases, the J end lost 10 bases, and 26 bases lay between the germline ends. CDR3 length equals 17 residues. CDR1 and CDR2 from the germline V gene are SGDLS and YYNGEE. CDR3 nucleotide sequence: TGTGCCAGCAGCGTCATGGAGAGGGTGCCTCTCCCGTCGGCGCAGTATTTT. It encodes CASSVMERVPLPSAQYF.

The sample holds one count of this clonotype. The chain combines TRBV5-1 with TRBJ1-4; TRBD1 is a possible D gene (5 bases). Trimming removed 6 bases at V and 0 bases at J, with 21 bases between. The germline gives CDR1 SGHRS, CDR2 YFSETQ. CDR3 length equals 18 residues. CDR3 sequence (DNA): TGCGCCAGCAACGAAGGAGCCAGGGCCGGGGCAACTAATGAAAAACTGTTTTTT. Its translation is CASNEGARAGATNEKLFF.

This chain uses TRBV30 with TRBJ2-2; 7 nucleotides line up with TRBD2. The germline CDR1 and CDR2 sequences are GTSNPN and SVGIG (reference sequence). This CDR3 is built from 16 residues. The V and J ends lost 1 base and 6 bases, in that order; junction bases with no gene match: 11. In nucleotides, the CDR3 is TGTGCCTGGAGTGGGACTAGGACGGGTCGGGCCGGGGAGCTGTTTTTT. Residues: CAWSGTRTGRAGELFF. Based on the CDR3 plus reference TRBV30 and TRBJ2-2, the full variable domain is SQTIHQWPATLVQPVGSPLSLECTVEGTSNPNLYWYRQAAGRGLQLLFYSVGIGQISSEVPQNLSASRPQDRQFILSSKKLLLSDSGFYLCAWSGTRTGRAGELFFGEGSRLTVL.

The CDR3, as DNA: TGTGCCAGCAGCGCGGGACAGGGCTATGGCTACACCTTC. Translated, it gives CASSAGQGYGYTF. The V and J genes are TRBV5-6 and TRBJ1-2; 9 bases fit TRBD1. V lost 4 bases to trimming and J lost 4 bases; unmatched junction nucleotides: 2. There are 13 residues in the CDR3. The germline gives CDR1 SGHDT, CDR2 YYEEEE.

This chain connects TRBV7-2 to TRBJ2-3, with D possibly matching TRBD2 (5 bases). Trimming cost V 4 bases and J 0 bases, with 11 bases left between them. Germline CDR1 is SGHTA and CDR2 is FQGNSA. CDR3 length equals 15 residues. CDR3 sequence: CASSSDLYSTDTQYF. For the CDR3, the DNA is TGTGCCAGCAGCTCGGACTTGTATAGCACAGATACGCAGTATTTT.

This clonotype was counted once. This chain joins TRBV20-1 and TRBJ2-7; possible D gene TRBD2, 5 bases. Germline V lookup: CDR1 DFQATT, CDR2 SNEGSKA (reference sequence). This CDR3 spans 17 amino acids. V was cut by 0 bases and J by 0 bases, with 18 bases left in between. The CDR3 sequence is CSARDLPRLGSSYEQYF. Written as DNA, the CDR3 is TGCAGTGCTAGAGATCTCCCCCGCCTGGGGAGCTCCTACGAGCAGTACTTC.

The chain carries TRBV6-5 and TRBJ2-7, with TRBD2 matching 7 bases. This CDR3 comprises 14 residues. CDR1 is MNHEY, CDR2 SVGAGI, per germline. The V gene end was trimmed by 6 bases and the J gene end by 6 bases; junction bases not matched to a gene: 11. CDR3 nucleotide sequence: TGTGCCAGCAGGCGGGGGAGAGCGTTGGGCGAGCAGTACTTC. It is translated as CASRRGRALGEQYF.

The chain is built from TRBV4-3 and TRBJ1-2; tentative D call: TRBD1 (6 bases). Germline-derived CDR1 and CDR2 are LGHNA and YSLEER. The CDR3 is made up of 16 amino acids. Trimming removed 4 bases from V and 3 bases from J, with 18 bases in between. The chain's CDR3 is CASSPTLDSAYYGYTF. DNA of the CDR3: TGCGCCAGCAGCCCCACTTTGGACAGCGCCTACTATGGCTACACCTTC.

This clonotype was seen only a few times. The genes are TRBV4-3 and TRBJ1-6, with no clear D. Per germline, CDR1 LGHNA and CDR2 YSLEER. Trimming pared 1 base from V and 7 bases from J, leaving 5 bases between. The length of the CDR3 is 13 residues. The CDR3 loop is CASSQVWNSPLHF. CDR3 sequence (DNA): TGCGCCAGCAGCCAAGTGTGGAATTCACCCCTCCACTTT.

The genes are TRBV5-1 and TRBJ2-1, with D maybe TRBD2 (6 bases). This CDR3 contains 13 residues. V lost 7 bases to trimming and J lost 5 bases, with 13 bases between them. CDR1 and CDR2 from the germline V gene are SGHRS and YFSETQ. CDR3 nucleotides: TGCGCCAGCCGGATAGCGGTGCACAATGAGCAGTTCTTC. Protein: CASRIAVHNEQFF.

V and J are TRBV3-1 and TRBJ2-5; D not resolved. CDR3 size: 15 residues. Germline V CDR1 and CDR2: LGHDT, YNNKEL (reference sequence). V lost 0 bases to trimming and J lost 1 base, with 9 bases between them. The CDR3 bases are TGTGCCAGCAGCCAAGATCCGGCTACCCAAGAGACCCAGTACTTC. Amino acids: CASSQDPATQETQYF.

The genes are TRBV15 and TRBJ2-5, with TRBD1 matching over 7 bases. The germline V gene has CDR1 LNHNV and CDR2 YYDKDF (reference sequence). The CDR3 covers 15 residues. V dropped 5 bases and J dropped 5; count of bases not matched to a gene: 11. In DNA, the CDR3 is TGTGCCACCAGCGGACCGGGACAGTTGGAGGAGACCCAGTACTTC. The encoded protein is CATSGPGQLEETQYF.

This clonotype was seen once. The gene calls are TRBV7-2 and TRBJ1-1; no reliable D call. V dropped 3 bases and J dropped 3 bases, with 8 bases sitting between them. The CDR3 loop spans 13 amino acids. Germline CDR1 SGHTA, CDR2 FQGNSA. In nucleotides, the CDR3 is TGTGCCAGCAGCTTTAGTGGTGACACTGAAGCTTTCTTT. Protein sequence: CASSFSGDTEAFF.

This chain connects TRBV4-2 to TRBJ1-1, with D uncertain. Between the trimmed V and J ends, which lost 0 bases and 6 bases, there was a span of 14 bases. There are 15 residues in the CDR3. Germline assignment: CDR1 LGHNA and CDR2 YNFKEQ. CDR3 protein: CASSQERAVFSEAFF. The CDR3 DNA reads TGTGCCAGCAGCCAAGAAAGGGCCGTTTTCTCTGAAGCTTTCTTT.

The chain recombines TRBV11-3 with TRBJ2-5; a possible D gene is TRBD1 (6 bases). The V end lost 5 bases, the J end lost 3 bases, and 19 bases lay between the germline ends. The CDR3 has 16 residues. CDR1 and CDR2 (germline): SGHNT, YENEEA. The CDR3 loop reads CASSPGTQVGEETQYF. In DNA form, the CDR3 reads TGTGCCAGCAGCCCCGGGACACAGGTTGGGGAAGAGACCCAGTACTTC.

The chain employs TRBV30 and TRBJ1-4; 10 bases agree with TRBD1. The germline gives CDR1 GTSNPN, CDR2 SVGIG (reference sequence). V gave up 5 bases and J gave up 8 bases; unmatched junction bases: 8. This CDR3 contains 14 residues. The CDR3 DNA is TGTGCCTGGGGCCCCGGGACAGGGGAAGAAAAACTGTTTTTT. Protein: CAWGPGTGEEKLFF.